The T cell receptor beta chain described here comes from a study of cytomegalovirus exposure and HLA in healthy donors. Study-wide results and caveats: Associated with cytomegalovirus, according to the listing, were around 160 TCR beta chains.

Assay used: immunoSEQ multiplex PCR; TCRdb lists only in-frame clones, some missing. The profile shows some 140,000 clones, roughly nine tenths of them singletons. Germline CDR1 is MNHEY and CDR2 is SMNVEV (reference sequence). The J segment lost 4 bases and the V segment lost 0 bases, leaving 3 bases of the junction unmatched. This CDR3 is built from 16 residues. This clone has ten or more counts. Its antigen is not known. The study drew the donors from its 120-subject validation cohort, separate from the roughly 700-subject first cohort. Material: PBMCs. The chain joins TRBV27 to TRBJ1-6; 7 positions agree with TRBD1. This TCR was sampled from a man younger than 30 in good health and CMV-seronegative. CDR3 sequence: CASSLSGQLYNSPLHF. CDR3 DNA sequence: TGTGCCAGCAGTTTATCGGGACAGTTATATAATTCACCCCTCCACTTT.